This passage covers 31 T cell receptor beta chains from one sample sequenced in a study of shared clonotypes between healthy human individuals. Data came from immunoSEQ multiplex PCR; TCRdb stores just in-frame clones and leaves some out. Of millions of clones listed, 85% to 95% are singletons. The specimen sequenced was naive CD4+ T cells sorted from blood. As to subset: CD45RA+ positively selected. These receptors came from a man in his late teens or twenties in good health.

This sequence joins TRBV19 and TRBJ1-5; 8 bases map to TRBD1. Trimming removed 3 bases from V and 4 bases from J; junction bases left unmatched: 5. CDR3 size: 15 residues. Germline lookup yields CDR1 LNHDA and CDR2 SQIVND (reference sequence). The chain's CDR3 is CASSIGDRPNQPQHF. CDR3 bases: TGTGCCAGTAGTATCGGGGACAGGCCGAATCAGCCCCAGCATTTT. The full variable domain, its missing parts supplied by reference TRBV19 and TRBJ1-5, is DGGITQSPKYLFRKEGQNVTLSCEQNLNHDAMYWYRQDPGQGLRLIYYSQIVNDFQKGDIAEGYSVSREKKESFPLTVTSAQKNPTAFYLCASSIGDRPNQPQHFGDGTRLSIL.

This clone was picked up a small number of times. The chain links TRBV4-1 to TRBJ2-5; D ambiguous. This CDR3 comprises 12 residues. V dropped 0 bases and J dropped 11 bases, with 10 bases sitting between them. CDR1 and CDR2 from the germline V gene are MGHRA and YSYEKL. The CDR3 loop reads CASSQDGRWQYF. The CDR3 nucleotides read TGCGCCAGCAGCCAAGATGGCCGGTGGCAGTACTTC.

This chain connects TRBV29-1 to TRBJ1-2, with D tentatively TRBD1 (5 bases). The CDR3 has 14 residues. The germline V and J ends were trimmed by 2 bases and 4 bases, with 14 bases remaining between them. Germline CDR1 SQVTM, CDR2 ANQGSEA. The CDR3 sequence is CSVEYRGTVYGYTF. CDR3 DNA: TGCAGCGTTGAATATAGAGGGACGGTCTATGGCTACACCTTC.

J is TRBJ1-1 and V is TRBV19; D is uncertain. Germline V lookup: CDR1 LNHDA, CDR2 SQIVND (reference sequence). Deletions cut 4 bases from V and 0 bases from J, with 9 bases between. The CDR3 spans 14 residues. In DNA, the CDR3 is TGTGCCAGTAGTAACCTCATCATGAACACTGAAGCTTTCTTT. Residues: CASSNLIMNTEAFF.

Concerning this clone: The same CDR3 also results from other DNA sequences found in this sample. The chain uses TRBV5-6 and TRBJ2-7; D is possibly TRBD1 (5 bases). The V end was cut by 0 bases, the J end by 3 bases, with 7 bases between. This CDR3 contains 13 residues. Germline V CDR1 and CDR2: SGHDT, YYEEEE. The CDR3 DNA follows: TGTGCCAGCAGCTTGGAGCAGGGCTACGAGCAGTACTTC. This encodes CASSLEQGYEQYF.

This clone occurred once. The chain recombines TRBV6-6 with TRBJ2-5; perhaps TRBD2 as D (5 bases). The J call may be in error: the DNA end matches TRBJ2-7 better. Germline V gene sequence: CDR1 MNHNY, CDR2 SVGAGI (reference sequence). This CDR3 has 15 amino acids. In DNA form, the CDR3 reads TGTGCCAGCAGCAATCTAGCTCAAAGCTCCTACGAGCAGTACTTC. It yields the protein CASSNLAQSSYEQYF.

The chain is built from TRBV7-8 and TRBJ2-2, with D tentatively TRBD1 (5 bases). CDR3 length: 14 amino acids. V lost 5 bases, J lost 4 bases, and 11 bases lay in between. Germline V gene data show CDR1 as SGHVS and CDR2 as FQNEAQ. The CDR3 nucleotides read TGTGCCAGCAGCCGCGAAAGGGGCACCGGGGAGCTGTTTTTT. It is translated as CASSRERGTGELFF.

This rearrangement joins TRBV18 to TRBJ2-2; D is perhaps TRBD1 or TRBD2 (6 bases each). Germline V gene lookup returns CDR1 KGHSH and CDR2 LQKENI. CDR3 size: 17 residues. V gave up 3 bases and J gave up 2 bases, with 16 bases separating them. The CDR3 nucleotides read TGTGCCAGCTCACCGATGTTTCTGGGGGGCAACACCGGGGAGCTGTTTTTT. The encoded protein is CASSPMFLGGNTGELFF.

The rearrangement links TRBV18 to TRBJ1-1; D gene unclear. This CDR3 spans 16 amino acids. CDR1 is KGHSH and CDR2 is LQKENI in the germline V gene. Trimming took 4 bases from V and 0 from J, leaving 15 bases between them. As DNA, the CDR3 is TGTGCCAGCTCACTTAAGTCGAGGGAGATGAACACTGAAGCTTTCTTT. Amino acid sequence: CASSLKSREMNTEAFF.

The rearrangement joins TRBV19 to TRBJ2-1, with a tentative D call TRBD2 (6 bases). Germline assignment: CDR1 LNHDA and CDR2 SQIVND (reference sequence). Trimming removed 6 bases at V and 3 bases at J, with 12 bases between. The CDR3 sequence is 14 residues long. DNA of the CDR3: TGTGCCAGTAGGGGAGCGGGTCGCTACAATGAGCAGTTCTTC. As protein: CASRGAGRYNEQFF.

This CDR3 reads CASSWTVIYGYTF. For the CDR3, the DNA is TGTGCCAGCAGTTGGACAGTCATCTATGGCTACACCTTC. This chain connects TRBV28 to TRBJ1-2, with D perhaps matching TRBD1 (6 bases). Trimming pared 4 bases from V and 4 bases from J, leaving 10 bases between. The CDR3 covers 13 residues. Germline CDR1 and CDR2: MDHEN and SYDVKM.

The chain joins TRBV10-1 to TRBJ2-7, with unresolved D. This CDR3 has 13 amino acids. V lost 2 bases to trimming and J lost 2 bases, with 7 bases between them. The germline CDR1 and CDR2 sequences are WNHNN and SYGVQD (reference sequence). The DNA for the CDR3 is TGCGCCAGCAGTGAGACGGATGCCTACGAGCAGTACTTC. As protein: CASSETDAYEQYF.

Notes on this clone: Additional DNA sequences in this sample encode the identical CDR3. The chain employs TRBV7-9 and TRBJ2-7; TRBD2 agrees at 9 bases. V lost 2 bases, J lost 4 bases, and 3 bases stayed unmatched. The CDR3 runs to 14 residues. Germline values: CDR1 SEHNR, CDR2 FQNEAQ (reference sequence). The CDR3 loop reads CASSLTSGPYEQYF. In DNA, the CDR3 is TGTGCCAGCAGCTTAACTAGCGGGCCATACGAGCAGTACTTC.

The CDR3, as DNA: TGTGCCAGCAGCCCCCGGAGTGGTAGCCAAGAGACCCAGTACTTC. Encoded protein: CASSPRSGSQETQYF. The chain is built from TRBV14 and TRBJ2-5; no reliable D call. The CDR3 runs 15 residues. CDR1 is SGHDN and CDR2 is FVKESK in the germline V gene. Trimming cost V 4 bases and J 1 base, with 13 bases left between them.

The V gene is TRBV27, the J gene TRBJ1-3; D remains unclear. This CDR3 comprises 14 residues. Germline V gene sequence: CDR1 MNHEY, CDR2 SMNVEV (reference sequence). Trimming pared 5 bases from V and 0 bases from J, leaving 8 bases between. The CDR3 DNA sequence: TGTGCCAGCAGTACCCTAAGCTCTGGAAACACCATATATTTT. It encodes CASSTLSSGNTIYF.

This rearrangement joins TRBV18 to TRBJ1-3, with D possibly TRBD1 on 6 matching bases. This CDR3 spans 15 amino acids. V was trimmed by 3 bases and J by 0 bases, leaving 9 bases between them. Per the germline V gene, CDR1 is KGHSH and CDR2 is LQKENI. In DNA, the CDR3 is TGTGCCAGCTCACCGGAGGGGGGCTCTGGAAACACCATATATTTT. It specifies CASSPEGGSGNTIYF.

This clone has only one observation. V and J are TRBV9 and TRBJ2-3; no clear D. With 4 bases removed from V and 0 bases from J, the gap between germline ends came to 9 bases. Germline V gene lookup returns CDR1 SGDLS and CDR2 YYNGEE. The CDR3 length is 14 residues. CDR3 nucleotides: TGTGCCAGCAGCATCAACCCTAGCACAGATACGCAGTATTTT. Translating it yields CASSINPSTDTQYF.

Written as DNA, the CDR3 is TGTGCCAGCAGCTTAAGACCGAGCTACGAGCAGTACTTC. Protein product: CASSLRPSYEQYF. V is TRBV7-3 and J is TRBJ2-7; D is unclear. CDR3 length equals 13 residues. The germline V gene has CDR1 SGHTA and CDR2 FQGTGA. V was clipped by 1 base and J by 3 bases, with 7 bases between them.

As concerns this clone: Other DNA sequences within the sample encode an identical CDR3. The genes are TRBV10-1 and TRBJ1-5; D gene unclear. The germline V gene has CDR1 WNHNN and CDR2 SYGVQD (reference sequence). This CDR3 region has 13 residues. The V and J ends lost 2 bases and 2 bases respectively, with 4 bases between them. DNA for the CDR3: TGCGCCAGCAGTGAGGCAGGCAATCAGCCCCAGCATTTT. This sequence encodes CASSEAGNQPQHF.

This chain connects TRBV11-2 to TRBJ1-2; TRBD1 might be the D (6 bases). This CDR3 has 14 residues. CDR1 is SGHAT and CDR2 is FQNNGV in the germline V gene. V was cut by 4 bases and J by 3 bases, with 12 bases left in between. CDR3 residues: CASSWGAAYYGYTF. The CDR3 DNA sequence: TGTGCCAGCAGCTGGGGGGCGGCTTACTATGGCTACACCTTC.

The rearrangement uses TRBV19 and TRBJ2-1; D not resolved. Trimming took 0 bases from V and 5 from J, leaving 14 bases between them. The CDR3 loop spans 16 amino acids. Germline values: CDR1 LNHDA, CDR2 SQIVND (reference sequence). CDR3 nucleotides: TGTGCCAGTAGTATAGATTGGTTGGTAGGTCACAATGAGCAGTTCTTC. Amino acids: CASSIDWLVGHNEQFF. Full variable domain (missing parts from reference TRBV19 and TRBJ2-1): DGGITQSPKYLFRKEGQNVTLSCEQNLNHDAMYWYRQDPGQGLRLIYYSQIVNDFQKGDIAEGYSVSREKKESFPLTVTSAQKNPTAFYLCASSIDWLVGHNEQFFGPGTRLTVL.

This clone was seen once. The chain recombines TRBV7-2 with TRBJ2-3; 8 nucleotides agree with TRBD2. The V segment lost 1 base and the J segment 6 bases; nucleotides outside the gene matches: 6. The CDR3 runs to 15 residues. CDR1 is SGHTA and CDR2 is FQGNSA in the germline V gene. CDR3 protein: CASSLEAGGRDTQYF. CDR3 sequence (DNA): TGTGCCAGCAGCTTAGAGGCGGGAGGCCGGGATACGCAGTATTTT.

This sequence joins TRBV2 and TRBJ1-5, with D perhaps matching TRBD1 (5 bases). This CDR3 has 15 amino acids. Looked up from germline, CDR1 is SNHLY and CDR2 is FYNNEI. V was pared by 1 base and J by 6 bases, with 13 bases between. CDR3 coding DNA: TGTGCCAGCAGTGAAGGCGACACGGGGGGTCAGCCCCAGCATTTT. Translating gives CASSEGDTGGQPQHF.

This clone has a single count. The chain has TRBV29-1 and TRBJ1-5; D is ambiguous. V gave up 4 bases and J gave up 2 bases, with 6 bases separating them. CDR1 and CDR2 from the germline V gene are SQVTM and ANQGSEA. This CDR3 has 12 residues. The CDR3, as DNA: TGCAGCGTTGTTTTCGGCAATCAGCCCCAGCATTTT. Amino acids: CSVVFGNQPQHF. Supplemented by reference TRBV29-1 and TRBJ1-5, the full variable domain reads SAVISQKPSRDICQRGTSLTIQCQVDSQVTMMFWYRQQPGQSLTLIATANQGSEATYESGFVIDKFPISRPNLTFSTLTVSNMSPEDSSIYLCSVVFGNQPQHFGDGTRLSIL.

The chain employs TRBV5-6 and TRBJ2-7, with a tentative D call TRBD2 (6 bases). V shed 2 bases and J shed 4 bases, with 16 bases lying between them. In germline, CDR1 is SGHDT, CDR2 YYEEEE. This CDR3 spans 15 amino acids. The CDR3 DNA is TGTGCCAGCAGCTTCCGGCTAGCGAGCTCATACGAGCAGTACTTC. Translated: CASSFRLASSYEQYF.

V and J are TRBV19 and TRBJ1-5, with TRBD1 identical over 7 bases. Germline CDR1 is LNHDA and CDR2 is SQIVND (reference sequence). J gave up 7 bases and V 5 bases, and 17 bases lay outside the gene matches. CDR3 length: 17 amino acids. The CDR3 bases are TGTGCCAGTAGTCCACCCCCGACAGGGTGGGGACTACAGCCCCAGCATTTT. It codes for CASSPPPTGWGLQPQHF.

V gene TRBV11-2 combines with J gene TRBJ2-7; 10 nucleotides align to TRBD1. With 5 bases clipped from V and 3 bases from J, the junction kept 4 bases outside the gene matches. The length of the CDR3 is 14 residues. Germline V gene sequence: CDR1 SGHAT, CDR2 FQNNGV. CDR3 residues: CASSNRDRGYEQYF. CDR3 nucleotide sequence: TGTGCCAGCAGCAACCGGGACAGGGGCTACGAGCAGTACTTC.

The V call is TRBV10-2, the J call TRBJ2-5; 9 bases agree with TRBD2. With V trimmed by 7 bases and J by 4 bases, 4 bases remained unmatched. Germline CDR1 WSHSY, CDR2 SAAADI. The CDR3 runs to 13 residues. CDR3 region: CASTRGGGETQYF. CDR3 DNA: TGCGCCAGCACACGCGGGGGGGGAGAGACCCAGTACTTC.

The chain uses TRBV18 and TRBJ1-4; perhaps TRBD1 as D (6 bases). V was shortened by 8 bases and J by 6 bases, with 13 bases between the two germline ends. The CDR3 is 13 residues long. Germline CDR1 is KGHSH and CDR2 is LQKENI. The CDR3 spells CASPPGAYEKLFF. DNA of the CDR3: TGTGCCAGCCCGCCGGGGGCTTATGAAAAACTGTTTTTT.

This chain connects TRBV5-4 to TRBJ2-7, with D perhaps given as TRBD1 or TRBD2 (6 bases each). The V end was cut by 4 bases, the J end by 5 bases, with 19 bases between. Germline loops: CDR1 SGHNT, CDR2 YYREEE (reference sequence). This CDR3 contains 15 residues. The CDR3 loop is CASSPTGGRSNEQYF. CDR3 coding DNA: TGTGCCAGCAGCCCCACCGGGGGCAGGTCGAACGAGCAGTACTTC.

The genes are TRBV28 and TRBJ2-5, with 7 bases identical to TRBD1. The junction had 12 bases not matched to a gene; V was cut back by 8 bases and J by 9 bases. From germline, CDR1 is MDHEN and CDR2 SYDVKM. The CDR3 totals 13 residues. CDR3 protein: CASGSRQGGPQYF. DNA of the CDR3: TGTGCCAGCGGCTCCCGACAGGGTGGGCCCCAGTACTTC.